Listed below are T cell receptor beta chains from one sample, sequenced in a study of T cells in Graves' hyperthyroidism and ophthalmopathy. One entry per CDR3 protein results from TCRdb running MiXCR on the multiplex PCR reads. The table has a few hundred thousand distinct CDR3 sequences, about 16% seen once. Material for sequencing was blood. The source of these receptors is a woman younger than 45 with Graves' hyperthyroidism. The CDR3 runs from the conserved cysteine through the conserved F or W. A D gene is named only where the DNA matches it firmly. Rows may omit the clone size; those that give it use once, few, many or a size class.

>many|TRBV28|TRBJ2-7|TRBD2
TGTGCCAGCAGTTTCCTGACTAGCGGGGCCCCCTACGAGCAGTACTTC
CASSFLTSGAPYEQYF
>few|TRBV5-1|TRBJ1-2|TRBD1
TGCGCCAGCAGCCGGGGACAGGGAATTGGCTACACCTTC
CASSRGQGIGYTF
>NA|TRBV7-9|TRBJ2-7|NA
TGTACCAGCAGCTCCGTCTCGGGGGAGCAGTACTTC
CTSSSVSGEQYF
>NA|TRBV30|TRBJ2-2|TRBD1
TGTGCCTGGAGTGCCCCCGGGACAGGGTTGGCCGGGGAGCTGTTTTTT
CAWSAPGTGLAGELFF
>NA|TRBV14|TRBJ2-1|NA
TGTGCCAGCAGCCAAGACGGTAGCCCTAGCCTCCATGAGCAGTTCTTC
CASSQDGSPSLHEQFF
>few|TRBV29-1|TRBJ1-1|TRBD1
TGCAGCGTTGAAGATCTGGCAGGGGGCATGAACACTGAAGCTTTCTTT
CSVEDLAGGMNTEAFF
>NA|TRBV29-1|TRBJ2-5|TRBD2
TGCAGCGTTAAAGCGGGAGCGGAGACCCAGTACTTC
CSVKAGAETQYF
>many|TRBV12-3/TRBV12-4|TRBJ2-4|NA
TGTGCCAGCAGTTTGCGGGGGCCGAGTAAAAACATTCAGTACTTC
CASSLRGPSKNIQYF
>many|TRBV20-1|TRBJ2-7|TRBD1
TGCAGTGCTAGACCCTCGGACTCACAGGGGGGCGAGCAGTACTTC
CSARPSDSQGGEQYF
>NA|TRBV5-1|TRBJ2-2|TRBD2
TGCGCCAGCAGCTTGGGGGCGGGAGCATCCCTCGGGGAGCTGTTTTTT
CASSLGAGASLGELFF
>many|TRBV28|TRBJ1-4|NA
TGTGCCAGCAGTTTCTTTAGAGGAGGGGGAGAAAAACTGTTTTTT
CASSFFRGGGEKLFF
>many|TRBV20-1|TRBJ2-1|TRBD2
TGCAGTGCTCTTCTAGCGGTACACAATGAGCAGTTCTTC
CSALLAVHNEQFF
>NA|TRBV19|TRBJ2-7|NA
TGTGCCGATAAGGGGCGGTTAAGCCACGAGCAGTACTTC
CADKGRLSHEQYF
>many|TRBV12-3/TRBV12-4|TRBJ1-2|TRBD1
TGTGCCAGCACCTGGACAGGGAATCTCTATGGCTACACCTTC
CASTWTGNLYGYTF
>NA|TRBV20-1|TRBJ2-4|TRBD2
TGCAGTGCTAGATCCCGACTAGCGGGAGCAGTTCCCAAAAACATTCAGTACTTC
CSARSRLAGAVPKNIQYF
>many|TRBV28|TRBJ2-1|TRBD2
TGTGCCAGCAGTTTATTTCCTAGCGGGACACCCAATGAGCAGTTCTTC
CASSLFPSGTPNEQFF
>NA|TRBV19|TRBJ1-2|TRBD1
TGTGCCAGTAGTGCTAACAGGGGAATCTATGGCTACACCTTC
CASSANRGIYGYTF
>many|TRBV7-2|TRBJ1-5|NA
TGTGCCAGCAGCTTAGCCACAATTAATCAGCCCCAGCATTTT
CASSLATINQPQHF
>many|TRBV7-2|TRBJ2-5|TRBD1
TGTGCCAGCAGCACAGGGGAGGAGACCCAGTACTTC
CASSTGEETQYF
>many|TRBV7-6|TRBJ2-7|TRBD1
TGTGCCAGCAGCTCAGGACAGGGGGTAACTTACGAGCAGTACTTC
CASSSGQGVTYEQYF
>many|TRBV27|TRBJ2-7|NA
TGTGCCAGCAGCCTTATTGTTGGGAGGACGGACTACGAGCAGTACTTC
CASSLIVGRTDYEQYF
>few|TRBV27|TRBJ2-7|TRBD2
TGTGCCAGCAGTTCCCGGGGGGGGCACACAACTCCCATCATCTACGAGCAGTACTTC
CASSSRGGHTTPIIYEQYF
>few|TRBV11-2|TRBJ2-7|TRBD1
TGTGCCAGCAGTCTTCCTCCCAGGGGGACGGATTACGAGCAGTACTTC
CASSLPPRGTDYEQYF
>few|TRBV5-5|TRBJ1-1|NA
TGTGCCAGCAGCCCGTGGGGGGGAAACACTGAAGCTTTCTTT
CASSPWGGNTEAFF
>NA|TRBV29-1|TRBJ2-1|NA
TGCAGCGTTGAAGGGGACCTTACCTATGAGCAGTTCTTC
CSVEGDLTYEQFF
>many|TRBV28|TRBJ2-5|NA
TGTGCCAGCAGGTTTCACAGGAGGCAAGAGACCCAGTACTTC
CASRFHRRQETQYF